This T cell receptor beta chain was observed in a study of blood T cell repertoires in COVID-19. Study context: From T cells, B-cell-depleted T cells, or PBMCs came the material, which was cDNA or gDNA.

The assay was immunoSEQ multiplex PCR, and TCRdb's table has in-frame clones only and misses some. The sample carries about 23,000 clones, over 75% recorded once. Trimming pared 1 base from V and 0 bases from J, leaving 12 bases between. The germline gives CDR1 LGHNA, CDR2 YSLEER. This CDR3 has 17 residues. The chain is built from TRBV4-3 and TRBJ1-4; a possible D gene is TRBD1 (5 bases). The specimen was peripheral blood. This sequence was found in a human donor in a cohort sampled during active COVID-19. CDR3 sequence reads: CASSQVQGTPTNEKLFF. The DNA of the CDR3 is TGCGCCAGCAGCCAAGTGCAGGGTACTCCAACTAATGAAAAACTGTTTTTT.